This entry is about one TCR beta chain. As yet, its antigen is unknown. This record comes from a study of CD8 T cells in Susac syndrome. General study points: The study conceded that its TCR sequencing and HLA analysis involved relatively few individuals.

Reverse transcription used about 0.5 to 1 ug RNA and random hexamers. A single record per CDR3 protein comes from TCRdb applying MiXCR to the immunoSEQ multiplex PCR reads. The sample yields 70,000 to 95,000 distinct CDR3 sequences, 94% seen once. Germline V gene data show CDR1 as MDHEN and CDR2 as SYDVKM. Trimming took 6 bases from V and 5 from J; bases not matched to a gene: 7. The CDR3 length is 14 residues. Sequencing was done on a sample of CD8+ T cells from PBMCs. The TCR originated in a human donor with Susac syndrome. The chain links TRBV28 to TRBJ2-7; TRBD1 agrees at 10 bases. CDR3 sequence (DNA): TGTGCCAGCAGGATCGGGACAGGGGTCGACGAGCAGTACTTC. This gives the protein CASRIGTGVDEQYF. The full variable domain, completed using reference TRBV28 and TRBJ2-7, is DVKVTQSSRYLVKRTGEKVFLECVQDMDHENMFWYRQDPGLGLRLIYFSYDVKMKEKGDIPEGYSVSREKKERFSLILESASTNQTSMYLCASRIGTGVDEQYFGPGTRLTVT.